The entry that follows covers one T cell receptor (beta chain) sequence. A much larger clone differs from this one at a single base, so this may be a read error. Germline V gene lookup returns CDR1 ENHRY and CDR2 SYGVKD. There are 14 residues in the CDR3. This entry is derived from a study of tumor-infiltrating lymphocytes in primary liver carcinoma. Total RNA (roughly 550 ng) served as template for TCR beta cDNA synthesis primed by a constant-region primer. Amplification in three nested multiplex PCR rounds with slightly modified ARM-PCR gave rise to TCR beta libraries. Use of TRBV1-TRBV30 forward primers with a C-beta reverse primer characterized the first two PCR rounds, which lasted roughly 11 cycles each. TCRdb called the multiplex PCR reads again in MiXCR, with one record for every CDR3 protein. The table records 95,000 to 150,000 distinct CDR3 sequences, 60% to 70% of them present only once.

Unsorted bulk tissue (about 18-30 mg) underwent RNA and DNA co-extraction. V usage is TRBV10-3 and J usage is TRBJ1-1; no reliable D call. The TCR comes from a woman aged 60-70 years with primary liver carcinoma and hepatitis B virus infection. The sample consisted of liver tumor tissue from sampling region 1. Subset: tumor region T1, superior pole. Here the CDR3 reads CATGVGLQYAETFF. CDR3 nucleotides: TGTGCCACCGGGGTAGGTCTCCAGTACGCTGAAACTTTCTTT.